This T cell receptor (beta chain) was recovered during a study of control samples from healthy donors and cancer patients. Assay: immunoSEQ multiplex PCR; the TCRdb copy retains only in-frame clones and omits some. The table lists approximately 89,000 clones, around nine tenths of them singletons, with around a fifth in the top ten. Trimming removed 3 bases from V and 3 bases from J; junction bases left unmatched: 3. Germline CDR1 is MNHEY and CDR2 is SMNVEV (reference sequence). The CDR3 has 14 amino acids. The chain links TRBV27 to TRBJ1-1, with 8 bases that match TRBD1. This TCR was recovered from a young man in good health. The sequenced sample was blood. In DNA, the CDR3 is TGTGCCAGCAGTTTGACAGGGGCTTACACTGAAGCTTTCTTT. This gives the protein CASSLTGAYTEAFF.